Sequencing of this TCR beta chain was carried out in a study of blood T cell repertoires in COVID-19 (dated by TCRdb to between 2020 and 2021). About the investigation overall: Collaborator samples came from the United States, Italy and Spain and covered acute and convalescent phases of COVID-19. Where HLA class I and class II types were available, the types were taken from metadata supplied by the sample provider, not from assay-based typing. The dataset comprised deeply sampled blood TCRbeta repertoires from subjects exposed to, actively infected with, or recovered from COVID-19. A de-identified subject ID, COVID-19 status, age in years and sex were almost always included in the sample metadata. The repertoires were made available in a free public database intended to serve as a resource for research on the immune response to SARS-CoV-2. The material from the prospective study consisted of cDNA or gDNA derived from T cells, B-cell-depleted T cells, or PBMCs. The samples were drawn from the first 160 participants of the ongoing ImmuneRACE study and from 1,254 subjects provided by 6 global collaborators. Paper-wide results and their limitations: The quantity of clinical and demographic metadata differed by source and by participant and was supplied without curation.

TCRbeta CDR3 regions were amplified from genomic DNA by means of the immunoSEQ Assay, a bias-controlled multiplex PCR. The original methods were these. Nucleated cell counts per sample were estimated from amplification of reference gene primers within the assay. To quantify the absolute abundance of each unique TCRbeta CDR3 rearrangement, sequence reads were collapsed and filtered. Productive Simpson clonality was computed per sample as the square root of Simpson's diversity index over productive rearrangements. TCRdb mirrors the immuneACCESS table, restricted to in-frame sequences. Some clones are absent from its copies; in checked studies, under half trace to an unresolved V gene, and the reason for the others is unknown. Clonal size and the V and J genes are those of that table, whereas D and trimming came from the DNA. This sample is represented by 200,000 to 250,000 clones; roughly nine tenths of them were singletons. Under 2.5% of the sample belongs to the ten largest clones.

Taken from cysteine to phenylalanine, the CDR3 has 13 residues. Only CDR3 DNA remains: 39 bases, in frame from the first base. Relative to germline, V is 1 base shorter and J is 4 bases shorter, with 8 bases between their ends. According to the germline V gene (reference sequence), CDR1 reads SGHNT and CDR2 reads YYREEE. Each collaborating institution followed its own protocols to collect whole blood in K2EDTA tubes. For TCRbeta analysis, collaborators shipped samples as frozen whole blood, isolated PBMCs, or DNA extracted from either of those sample types. Concerning this clone: The specificity of this receptor is unknown. There are no base qualities to consult, and no much larger clone falls within one base.

This receptor was taken from a man in his forties or fifties with active or convalescent COVID-19. Material for sequencing was peripheral blood. The rearrangement joined TRBV5-4 to TRBJ1-2; the D gene is perhaps TRBD1, on 6 matching bases. The DNA reads TGTGCCAGCAGCTTGTCAGGGGTCTATGGCTACACCTTC. It translates to CASSLSGVYGYTF.